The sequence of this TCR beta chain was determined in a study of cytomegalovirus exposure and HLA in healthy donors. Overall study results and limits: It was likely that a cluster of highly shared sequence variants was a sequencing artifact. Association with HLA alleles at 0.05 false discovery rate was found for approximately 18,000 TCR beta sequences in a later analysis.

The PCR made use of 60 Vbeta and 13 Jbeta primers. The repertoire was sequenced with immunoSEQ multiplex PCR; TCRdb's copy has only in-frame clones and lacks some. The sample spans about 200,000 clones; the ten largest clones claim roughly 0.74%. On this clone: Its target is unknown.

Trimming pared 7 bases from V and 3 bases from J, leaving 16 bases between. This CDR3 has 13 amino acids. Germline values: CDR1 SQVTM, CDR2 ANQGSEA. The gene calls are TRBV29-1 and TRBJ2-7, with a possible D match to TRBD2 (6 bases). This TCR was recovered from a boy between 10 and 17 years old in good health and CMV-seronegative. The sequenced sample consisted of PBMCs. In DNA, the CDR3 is TGCAGCGCGCGGACGTTGGGGGGCTACGAGCAGTACTTC. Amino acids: CSARTLGGYEQYF.